This T cell receptor beta chain was retrieved from a study of shared clonotypes between healthy human individuals (dated by TCRdb to about 2020). Looking at the study overall: Three men and two women, aged 18 to 49 years, made up the cohort. Per donor, three plates each were used for CD4 naive and CD4 memory, two for CD8 naive, and one for CD8 memory. Blood TCR repertoires of several healthy adults were deeply sequenced to estimate repertoire size and the extent of clonotype sharing between individuals. Libraries were prepared and TCR repertoires were sequenced by different laboratories using diverse techniques, in order to increase sequencing depth and limit assay-specific biases. Between about 0.9 and 8.9 billion PBMCs per donor were obtained by leukapheresis. What the authors observed across the whole study: Higher generation probabilities were observed for clonotypes shared by all four sorted-subset donors than for non-shared clonotypes. Rarefaction of sorted-subset datasets indicated incomplete sequencing despite the large sequencing depth. Pairwise subsampling led to the expectation that sequencing depth would affect the degree of clonotype sharing among donors. Only blood was sampled, and tissue TCR repertoires likely differ from those in blood. Larger estimated clonotype richness was generally found for naive subsets than for memory subsets. Because the study included a small number of donors, the genetic and exposure-history diversity represented was limited. When several donors were compared, the shared fraction of clonotypes was approximately 5% for naive CD4, more than 3% for naive CD8, 2.3% for memory CD4, and around 0.37% for memory CD8.

The donors were healthy, HIV-negative adults with no recently reported acute infections or vaccinations. Only Caucasian adults living in Nashville, Tennessee, USA were represented among the donors. Magnetic negative selection was used to enrich CD4+ T cells, after which naive cells were positively selected on CD45RA and the negative fraction became the memory subset. After blood collection by leukapheresis, PBMCs were isolated using Ficoll-Histopaque density gradient centrifugation and then cryopreserved in the vapor phase of liquid nitrogen. Analytical flow cytometry was used to check the purity and quantity of every magnetically sorted T cell population. Genomic DNA was isolated from every sorted fraction and measured by UV absorbance on a Nanodrop 2000c. The CDR3 runs 15 residues from the cysteine to the phenylalanine. The entry retains the CDR3 DNA only, 45 bases that are in frame from base 1. CDR1 and CDR2 (LNHDA, SQIVND) derive from the germline V gene (reference sequence). V is clipped by 2 bases and J by 3 bases, and the sequence between their germline boundaries is 13 bases long.

Using the deep immunoSEQ assay, multiplex PCR amplified TCR CDR3 regions from genomic DNA. Extracted genomic DNA from each cell subset was spread evenly across all wells of several immunoSEQ 96-well plates, with each plate serving as a replicate. Each replicate PCR for sorted subsets received approximately 200 ng genomic DNA, equal to roughly 33,000 T cell genomes. Purified libraries were quantified with a Qubit 3.0 fluorometer, sized on a Bioanalyzer 2100, and re-quantified with the KAPA Library Quantification kit. Every immunoSEQ 96-well plate was sequenced on a dedicated single-read 150-cycle Illumina NextSeq 550 flow cell. Turning to the authors' computational methods: Because only junctional sequences without quality scores were contained in the immunoSEQ output, filtering matching that applied to full-length reads could not be performed. Sequences were annotated with PyIR, a Python wrapper for IgBLAST v1.9, and V/J genes and CDR3 were assigned using IMGT germline references. Reads were filtered out if the reads had weak V/J assignments (E-value above 1e-6), no CDR3, stop codons, out-of-frame junctions, or ambiguous translated residues. V3J clonotypes were defined as sequences sharing an identical inferred V gene, J gene, and CDR3 amino acid sequence. The percentage overlap between two repertoires was calculated by dividing the number of shared unique clonotypes by the size of the smaller repertoire. Three approaches were used to assess repertoire richness: RTK rarefaction, the Chao1 estimator, and Recon v2.1 estimates of unobserved clonotypes. OLGA was used to compute generation probabilities for all TCRbeta clonotypes that the gDNA method yielded from a handful of donors. TCRdb holds this immuneACCESS table with in-frame rearrangements only. Some clones are missing; in checked studies, unresolved V genes explain under half, and the rest has no known cause. The D gene and trimming were derived from the DNA, and the V and J assignments and clone size from that table. This sample comprises hundreds of thousands of clones, around 96% of them detected only once. Clones ranked in the top ten supply roughly 0.06% of the sample.

As to this clone: The antigen it binds to is not known. No qualities accompany the bases; no much larger clone lies one base away.

This clonotype was obtained from a woman aged 25 to 39 in good health. The rearranged chain carries TRBV19 and TRBJ1-1; the D region possibly corresponds to TRBD1 (5 bases align). Input material: naive CD4+ T cells sorted from blood. The meaning of the sample's cell subset or site label: CD45RA+ positively selected. CDR3 reads: CASSIWGDWDTEAFF. The base sequence is TGTGCCAGTAGTATATGGGGGGATTGGGACACTGAAGCTTTCTTT.